The clone carrying this T cell receptor (beta chain) has just a few counts. The antigen is unknown. This record belongs to a study of regulatory T cells in long-lasting Graves disease. The time point is: newly diagnosed GD, antithyroid drugs for less than 3 months. PBMCs provided the RNA from which the TCR library was made. In Xi'an, China, an endocrinology department was the source of patients. Peripheral blood, roughly 8.1 milliliters of it, was drawn into EDTA tubes. Sequencing libraries for TCR beta were prepared with iRepertoire HTBI primers and Arm-PCR of CDR3 regions. TCRdb ran MiXCR on the multiplex PCR reads and lists one entry per CDR3 protein. The sample yields roughly 420,000 distinct CDR3 sequences, 12% to 15% seen once. General study results and limits: More public clonotypes were shared by persistent patients (about 3,000) than by new patients (about 970).

These data were also reused for a study on T cells in Graves' hyperthyroidism and ophthalmopathy. As that report states: In the first-round RT-PCR of the TCR CDR3, the HTBI primer set was used.

The specimen comprised peripheral blood mononuclear cells (PBMCs), sampled at new diagnosis, from a patient treated with antithyroid drugs. This TCR was sampled from a woman in her forties or fifties with Graves disease.

The CDR3 protein is CATSGAIAVTDTQYF. In DNA, the CDR3 is TGTGCCACCAGCGGAGCCATAGCGGTTACAGATACGCAGTATTTT. The gene calls are TRBV15 and TRBJ2-3; D possibly corresponds to TRBD2 (6 bases). Germline values: CDR1 LNHNV, CDR2 YYDKDF (reference sequence). This CDR3 contains 15 residues. V was trimmed by 5 bases and J by 3 bases, leaving 15 bases between them.